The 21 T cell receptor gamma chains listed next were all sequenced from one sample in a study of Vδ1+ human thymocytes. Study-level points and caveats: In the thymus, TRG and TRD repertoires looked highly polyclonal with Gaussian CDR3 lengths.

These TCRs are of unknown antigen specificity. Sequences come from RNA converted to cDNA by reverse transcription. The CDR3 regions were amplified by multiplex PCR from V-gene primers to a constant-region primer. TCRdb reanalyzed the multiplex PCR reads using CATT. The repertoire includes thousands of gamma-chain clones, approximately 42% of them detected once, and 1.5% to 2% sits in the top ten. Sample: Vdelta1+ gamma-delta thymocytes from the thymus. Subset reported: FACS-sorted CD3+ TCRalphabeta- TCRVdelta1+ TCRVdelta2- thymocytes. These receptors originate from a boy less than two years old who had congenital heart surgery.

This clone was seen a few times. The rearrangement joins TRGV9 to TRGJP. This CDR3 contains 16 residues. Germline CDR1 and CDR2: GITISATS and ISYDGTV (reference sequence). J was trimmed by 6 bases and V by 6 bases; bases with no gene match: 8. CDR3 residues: CALWRWRELGKKIKVF. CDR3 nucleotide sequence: TGTGCCTTGTGGAGATGGCGAGAGTTGGGCAAAAAAATCAAGGTATTT.

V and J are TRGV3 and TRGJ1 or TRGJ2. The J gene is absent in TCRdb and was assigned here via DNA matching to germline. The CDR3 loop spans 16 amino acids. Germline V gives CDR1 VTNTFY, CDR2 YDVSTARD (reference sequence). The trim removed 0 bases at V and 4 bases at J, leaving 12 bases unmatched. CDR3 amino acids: CATWDRRPPAYYKKLF. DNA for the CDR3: TGTGCCACCTGGGACAGGCGCCCCCCCGCATATTATAAGAAACTCTTT.

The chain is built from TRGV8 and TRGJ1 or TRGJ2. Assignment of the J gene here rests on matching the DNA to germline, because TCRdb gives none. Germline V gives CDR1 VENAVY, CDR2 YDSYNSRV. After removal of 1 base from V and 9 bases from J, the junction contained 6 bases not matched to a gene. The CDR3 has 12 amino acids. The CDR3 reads CATWDSQRKKLF. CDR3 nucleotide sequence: TGTGCCACCTGGGATAGCCAGCGTAAGAAACTCTTT.

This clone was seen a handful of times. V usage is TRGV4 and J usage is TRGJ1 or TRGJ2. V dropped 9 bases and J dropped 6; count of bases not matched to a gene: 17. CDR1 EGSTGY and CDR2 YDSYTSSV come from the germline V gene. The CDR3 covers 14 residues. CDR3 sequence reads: CATLYTNRGYKKLF. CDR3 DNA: TGTGCCACCCTATATACGAATAGGGGTTATAAGAAACTCTTT.

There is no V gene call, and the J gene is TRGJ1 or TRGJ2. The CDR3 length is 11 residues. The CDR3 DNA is TGTGCCACCTTTGAAATTAATAAGAAACTCTTT. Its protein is CATFEINKKLF.

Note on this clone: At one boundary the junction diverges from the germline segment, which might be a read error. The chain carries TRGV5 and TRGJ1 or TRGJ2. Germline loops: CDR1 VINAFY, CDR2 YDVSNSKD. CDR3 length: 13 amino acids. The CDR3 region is CATCDRQSYKKLF. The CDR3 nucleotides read TGTGCCACCTGTGACAGGCAAAGTTATAAGAAACTCTTT.

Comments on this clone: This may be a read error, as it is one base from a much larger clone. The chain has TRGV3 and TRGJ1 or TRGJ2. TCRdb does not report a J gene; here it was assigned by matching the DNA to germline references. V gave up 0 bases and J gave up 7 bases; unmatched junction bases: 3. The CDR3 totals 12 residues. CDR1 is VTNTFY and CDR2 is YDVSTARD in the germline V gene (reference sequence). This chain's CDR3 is CATWDREYKKLF. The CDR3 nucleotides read TGTGCCACCTGGGACAGGGAATATAAGAAACTCTTT.

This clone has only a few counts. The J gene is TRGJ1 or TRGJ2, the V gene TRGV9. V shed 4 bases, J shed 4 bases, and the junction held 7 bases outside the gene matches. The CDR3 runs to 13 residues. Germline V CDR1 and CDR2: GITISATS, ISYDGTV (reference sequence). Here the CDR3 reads CALWDPMYYKKLF. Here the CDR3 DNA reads TGTGCCTTGTGGGACCCCATGTATTATAAGAAACTCTTT.

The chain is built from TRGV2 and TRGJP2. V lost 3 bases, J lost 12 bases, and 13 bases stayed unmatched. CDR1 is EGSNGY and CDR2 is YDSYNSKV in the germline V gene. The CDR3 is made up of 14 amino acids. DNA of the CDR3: TGTGCCACCTGGGACCATAGTAGTGAGGGGATCAAGACGTTT. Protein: CATWDHSSEGIKTF.

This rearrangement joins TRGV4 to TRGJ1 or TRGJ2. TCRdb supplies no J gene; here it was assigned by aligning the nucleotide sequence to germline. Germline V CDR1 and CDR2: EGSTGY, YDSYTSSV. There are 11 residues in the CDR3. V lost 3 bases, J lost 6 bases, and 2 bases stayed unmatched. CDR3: CATWDSYKKLF. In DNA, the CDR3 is TGTGCCACCTGGGATAGTTATAAGAAACTCTTT.

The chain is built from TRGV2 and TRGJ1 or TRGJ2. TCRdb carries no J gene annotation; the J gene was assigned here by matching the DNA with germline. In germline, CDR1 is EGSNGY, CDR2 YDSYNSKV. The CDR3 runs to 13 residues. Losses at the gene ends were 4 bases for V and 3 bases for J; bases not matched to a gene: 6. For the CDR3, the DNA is TGTGCCACCTGGGATGGATCTTATTATAAGAAACTCTTT. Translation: CATWDGSYYKKLF.

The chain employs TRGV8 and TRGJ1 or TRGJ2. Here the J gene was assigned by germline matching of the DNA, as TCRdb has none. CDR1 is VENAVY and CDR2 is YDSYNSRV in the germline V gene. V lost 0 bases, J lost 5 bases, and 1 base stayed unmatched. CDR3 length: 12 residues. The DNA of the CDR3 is TGTGCCACCTGGGATAGGAATTATAAGAAACTCTTT. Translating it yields CATWDRNYKKLF.

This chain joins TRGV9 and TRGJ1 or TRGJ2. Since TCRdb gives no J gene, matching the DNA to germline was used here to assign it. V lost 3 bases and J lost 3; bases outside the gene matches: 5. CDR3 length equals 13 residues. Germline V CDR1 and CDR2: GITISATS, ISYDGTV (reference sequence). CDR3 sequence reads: CALWEPFYYKKLF. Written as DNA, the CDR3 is TGTGCCTTGTGGGAGCCATTTTATTATAAGAAACTCTTT.

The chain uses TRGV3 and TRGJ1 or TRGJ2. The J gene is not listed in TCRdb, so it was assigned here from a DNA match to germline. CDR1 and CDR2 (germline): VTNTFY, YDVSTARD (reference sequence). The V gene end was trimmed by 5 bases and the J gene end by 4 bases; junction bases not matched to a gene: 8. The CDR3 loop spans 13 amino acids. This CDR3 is CATWAGEYYKKLF. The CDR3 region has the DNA TGTGCCACCTGGGCTGGGGAATATTATAAGAAACTCTTT.

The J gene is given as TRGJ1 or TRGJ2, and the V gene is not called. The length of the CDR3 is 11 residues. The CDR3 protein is CATWDSHKKLF. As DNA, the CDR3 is TGTGCCACCTGGGATAGTCATAAGAAACTCTTT.

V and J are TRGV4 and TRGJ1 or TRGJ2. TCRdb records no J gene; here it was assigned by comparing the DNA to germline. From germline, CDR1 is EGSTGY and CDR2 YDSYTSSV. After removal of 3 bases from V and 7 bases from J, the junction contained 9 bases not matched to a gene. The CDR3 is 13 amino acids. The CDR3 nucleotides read TGTGCCACCTGGGATAAGTGGCGGTATAAGAAACTCTTT. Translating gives CATWDKWRYKKLF.

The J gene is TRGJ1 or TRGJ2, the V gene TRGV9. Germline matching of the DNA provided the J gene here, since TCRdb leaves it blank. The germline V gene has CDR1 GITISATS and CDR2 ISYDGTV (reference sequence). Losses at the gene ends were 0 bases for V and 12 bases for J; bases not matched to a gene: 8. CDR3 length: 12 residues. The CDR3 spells CALWEVDHGKLF. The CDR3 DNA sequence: TGTGCCTTGTGGGAGGTGGATCATGGGAAACTCTTT.

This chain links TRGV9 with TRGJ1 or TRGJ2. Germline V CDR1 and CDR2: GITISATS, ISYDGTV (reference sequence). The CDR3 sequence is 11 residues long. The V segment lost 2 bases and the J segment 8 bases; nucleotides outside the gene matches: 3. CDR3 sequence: CALWEGNKKLF. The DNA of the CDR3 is TGTGCCTTGTGGGAGGGTAATAAGAAACTCTTT.

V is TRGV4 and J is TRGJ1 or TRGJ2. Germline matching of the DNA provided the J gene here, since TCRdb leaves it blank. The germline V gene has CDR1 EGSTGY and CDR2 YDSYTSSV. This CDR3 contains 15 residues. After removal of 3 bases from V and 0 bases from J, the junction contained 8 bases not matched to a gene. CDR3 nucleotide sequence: TGTGCCACCTGGGATCCCCCTTCGAATTATTATAAGAAACTCTTT. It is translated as CATWDPPSNYYKKLF.

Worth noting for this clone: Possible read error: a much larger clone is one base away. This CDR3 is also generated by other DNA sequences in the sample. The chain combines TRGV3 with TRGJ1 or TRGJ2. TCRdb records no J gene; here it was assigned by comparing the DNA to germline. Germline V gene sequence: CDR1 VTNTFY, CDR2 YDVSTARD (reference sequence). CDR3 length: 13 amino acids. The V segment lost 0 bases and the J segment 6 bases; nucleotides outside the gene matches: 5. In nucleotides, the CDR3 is TGTGCCACCTGGGACAGGCCGCGTTATAAGAAACTCTTT. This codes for CATWDRPRYKKLF.

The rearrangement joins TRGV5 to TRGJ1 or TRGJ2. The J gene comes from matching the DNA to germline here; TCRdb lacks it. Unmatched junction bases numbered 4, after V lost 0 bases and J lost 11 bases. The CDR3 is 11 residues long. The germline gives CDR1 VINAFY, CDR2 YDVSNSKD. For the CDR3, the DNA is TGTGCCACCTGGGACAGGTTCCAGAAACTCTTT. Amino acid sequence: CATWDRFQKLF.